The rows below give T cell receptor beta chains drawn from one sample of a study of tumor-infiltrating lymphocytes in primary liver carcinoma. TCRdb called the multiplex PCR reads again in MiXCR, with one record for every CDR3 protein. The sample shows roughly 200,000 distinct CDR3 sequences, 70% to 90% of them seen only once. Sequenced input: tumor tissue from primary liver carcinoma. The receptors were sampled from a man aged 40-55 years with primary liver carcinoma and hepatitis B virus infection. Both conserved end residues are part of each CDR3. The D gene is left open where the match is weak. Part of the rows lack a size; the others show once, few, many or a class for expanded clones.

V	size	J	D	CDR3	DNA
TRBV29-1	NA	TRBJ2-1	TRBD2	CSVGLAGGFYDVQLF	TGCAGCGTTGGACTAGCGGGAGGGTTCTACGATGTGCAGTTATTC
TRBV28	NA	TRBJ2-3	TRBD2	CAMGAGGIQDTQYF	TGTGCCATGGGAGCGGGAGGCATTCAGGATACACAGTATTTT
TRBV29-1	NA	TRBJ1-1	TRBD1	CSVNRGWGMYTEAFF	TGCAGCGTTAACAGGGGTTGGGGAATGTACACTGAAGCTTTCTTT
TRBV5-1	NA	TRBJ2-1	TRBD2	CASSVTGTSDGNGQFF	TGCGCCAGCAGCGTTACCGGGACTAGCGACGGGAATGGGCAGTTCTTC
TRBV6-2/TRBV6-3	NA	TRBJ2-2	NA	CASSYSSKRQINSGELFF	TGTGCTAGCAGTTACTCGAGTAAGCGGCAGATAAACTCCGGGGAGCTGTTTTTT
TRBV28	NA	TRBJ2-3	NA	CASSRTGPDTQYF	TGTGCCAGCAGTCGGACGGGGCCAGATACGCAGTATTTT
TRBV5-4	NA	TRBJ2-5	NA	CASSPASVENQYF	TGTGCCAGCAGCCCGGCTAGCGTAGAGAACCAGTACTTC
TRBV11-2	NA	TRBJ2-7	TRBD2	CASGLAGRSHDEQYF	TGTGCTAGCGGCTTAGCGGGCAGGAGTCACGACGAGCAGTACTTC
TRBV6-1	NA	TRBJ2-7	NA	CVNSETYDLGQYF	TGTGTCAACAGTGAAACTTACGACCTCGGGCAGTACTTC
TRBV29-1	NA	TRBJ1-3	NA	CSVEYSRGVAGGTIYF	TGCAGCGTTGAATATAGTCGGGGGGTAGCAGGAGGCACCATATATTTT
TRBV7-2	few	TRBJ2-1	NA	CASSWVRGNEQFF	TGTGCCAGCAGCTGGGTACGCGGCAATGAGCAGTTCTTC
TRBV6-1	NA	TRBJ2-6	TRBD1	CASRPLRGGFSGTNVQTF	TGTGCCAGCAGACCTCTTAGAGGGGGCTTCTCTGGGACCAACGTCCAGACTTTC
TRBV28	NA	TRBJ1-5	NA	CANKGTNQPQHF	TGTGCCAACAAGGGGACAAATCAGCCCCAGCATTTT
TRBV5-1	NA	TRBJ2-3	NA	CASRRTRADTQYF	TGCGCCAGCAGAAGGACAAGGGCAGATACGCAGTATTTT
TRBV11-1	few	TRBJ2-7	NA	CASGSSRDSSYEQYF	TGTGCCAGCGGTTCATCCCGTGACTCCTCCTACGAGCAGTACTTC
TRBV4-3	NA	TRBJ2-3	NA	CASNQDHDTDTQYF	TGCGCCAGCAACCAAGATCACGACACCGATACGCAGTATTTT
TRBV6-6	once	TRBJ1-1	TRBD1	CAIRTGGTTGAFF	TGTGCCATCAGGACAGGGGGGACTACTGGAGCTTTCTTT
TRBV5-1	NA	TRBJ1-3	TRBD1	CASSLGDSSGNIIYF	TGCGCCAGCAGCTTGGGGGACAGCTCTGGAAACATCATATATTTT
TRBV6-5	once	TRBJ2-1	NA	CVSSGRGRNEQFF	TGTGTCAGCAGTGGGAGGGGGAGGAATGAGCAGTTCTTC
TRBV12-3/TRBV12-4	few	TRBJ1-5	NA	CASSFGGTRYSNQSQHF	TGTGCCAGCAGTTTCGGCGGGACGCGCTATAGCAATCAGTCCCAGCATTTT
TRBV28	NA	TRBJ2-5	NA	CAIDEGTRETQYF	TGTGCCATCGATGAGGGGACCCGGGAGACCCAGTACTTC
TRBV12-3/TRBV12-4	many	TRBJ1-2	NA	CASSPRDNYGYTF	TGTGCCAGCAGTCCCCGGGACAACTATGGCTACACCTTC
TRBV6-2/TRBV6-3	NA	TRBJ2-5	NA	CASSPEEETEHF	TGTGCCAGCAGCCCAGAAGAAGAGACCGAGCACTTC
TRBV10-2	NA	TRBJ2-7	NA	CASRIVSTEQYF	TGTGCCAGCAGAATAGTTAGCACCGAGCAGTACTTC
TRBV28	NA	TRBJ2-1	NA	CASNPYTSSYNEQFF	TGTGCCAGCAATCCGTACACGAGCTCCTACAATGAGCAGTTCTTC
TRBV5-4	NA	TRBJ2-2	NA	CASSFDERTWELFF	TGTGCTAGCAGCTTTGATGAGCGCACCTGGGAGCTGTTTTTT
TRBV4-1	NA	TRBJ2-5	NA	CASSKQETLETQYF	TGCGCCAGCAGCAAACAGGAGACTCTAGAGACACAGTACTTC
TRBV19	NA	TRBJ2-7	TRBD1	CASSTTGSYEQYF	TGTGCCAGTAGCACGACAGGGTCCTACGAGCAGTACTTC
TRBV11-2	NA	TRBJ2-6	NA	CASSLSGRAGANALTF	TGTGCCAGCAGCTTGTCAGGGAGAGCTGGGGCCAACGCCCTGACTTTC
TRBV11-2	NA	TRBJ2-5	NA	CVSSPRSAPGVAQYF	TGTGTCAGCAGCCCCCGCTCAGCCCCAGGGGTGGCCCAGTACTTC
TRBV6-1	once	TRBJ1-5	TRBD1	CASSEKGQGEHQHQHF	TGTGCCAGCAGTGAAAAAGGGCAGGGGGAGCATCAGCACCAACATTTT
TRBV4-1	NA	TRBJ1-1	NA	CASSQDHRAVPTETFF	TGCGCCAGCAGCCAAGACCACCGGGCAGTCCCCACTGAAACTTTCTTT
TRBV6-2/TRBV6-3	NA	TRBJ2-7	NA	CASTPSSDSSYEQYF	TGTGCCAGCACTCCGAGCTCCGACAGCTCCTACGAGCAGTACTTC
TRBV12-3/TRBV12-4	NA	TRBJ2-2	NA	CASSLPEGINTGDLFF	TGTGCCAGCAGTTTACCGGAGGGTATAAACACCGGGGATTTGTTTTTT
TRBV4-2	NA	TRBJ2-3	NA	CVSSQDLRPDTHYF	TGTGTCAGCAGCCAAGATTTAAGGCCGGATACGCATTATTTT
TRBV6-5	once	TRBJ2-5	TRBD1	CAGRPQLVGGGETQYF	TGTGCCGGCAGGCCCCAGCTCGTAGGGGGCGGGGAGACCCAGTACTTC
TRBV30	many	TRBJ2-7	NA	CAWSTPLNEQYF	TGTGCCTGGAGTACCCCCCTCAACGAGCAGTACTTC
TRBV11-2	NA	TRBJ1-2	NA	CASSVVRGGDYTF	TGTGCCAGCAGCGTCGTGAGGGGTGGAGACTACACCTTC
TRBV5-4	NA	TRBJ2-7	TRBD1	CASSLTGQDLYEKYF	TGTGCGAGCAGCTTGACGGGACAGGATCTCTACGAGAAGTACTTC
TRBV5-1	many	TRBJ2-1	NA	CASSLASGIVAYNEQFF	TGCGCCAGCAGCTTGGCTTCCGGGATCGTCGCCTACAATGAGCAGTTCTTC
TRBV11-2	once	TRBJ1-1	NA	CASSIGLITEAFF	TGTGCCAGCAGCATAGGCCTAATCACTGAAGCTTTCTTT
TRBV6-2/TRBV6-3	many	TRBJ2-7	TRBD1	CASSLGTATYYEQYF	TGTGCCAGCAGCCTCGGGACAGCAACCTACTACGAGCAGTACTTC